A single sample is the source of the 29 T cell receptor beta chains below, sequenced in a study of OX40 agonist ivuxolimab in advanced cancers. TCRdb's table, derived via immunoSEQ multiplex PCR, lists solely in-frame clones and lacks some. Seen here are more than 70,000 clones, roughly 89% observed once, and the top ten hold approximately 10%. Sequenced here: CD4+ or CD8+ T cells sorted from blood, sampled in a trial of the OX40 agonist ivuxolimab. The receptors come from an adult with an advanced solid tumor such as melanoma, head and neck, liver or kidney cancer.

The CDR3 nucleotides are TGCGCCAGCAGCTCCCCCGACAGGGCTGCCGGGGAGACCCAGTACTTC. This encodes CASSSPDRAAGETQYF. The gene calls are TRBV5-1 and TRBJ2-5, with TRBD1 matching 7 bases. With V trimmed by 3 bases and J by 5 bases, 13 bases remained unmatched. The CDR3 extends over 16 amino acids. Germline V gives CDR1 SGHRS, CDR2 YFSETQ.

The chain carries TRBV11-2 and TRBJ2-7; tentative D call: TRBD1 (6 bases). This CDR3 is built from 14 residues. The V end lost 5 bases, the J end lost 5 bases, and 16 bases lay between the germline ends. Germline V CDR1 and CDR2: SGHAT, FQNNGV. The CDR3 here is CASSHRVPSDEQYF. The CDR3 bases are TGTGCCAGCAGCCACAGGGTACCTTCCGACGAGCAGTACTTC.

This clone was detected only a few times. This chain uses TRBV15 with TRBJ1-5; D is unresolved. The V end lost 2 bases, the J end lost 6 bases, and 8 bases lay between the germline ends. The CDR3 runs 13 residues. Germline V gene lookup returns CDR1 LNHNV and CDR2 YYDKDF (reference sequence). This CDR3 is CATSRTRLQPQHF. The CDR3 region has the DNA TGTGCCACCAGCAGAACCAGGCTTCAGCCCCAGCATTTT.

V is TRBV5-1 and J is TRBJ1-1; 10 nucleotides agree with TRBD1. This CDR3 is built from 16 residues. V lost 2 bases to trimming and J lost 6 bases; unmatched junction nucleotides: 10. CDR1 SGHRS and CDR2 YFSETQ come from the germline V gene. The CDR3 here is CASSLMDRGAHSEAFF. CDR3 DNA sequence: TGCGCCAGCAGCTTAATGGACAGGGGGGCTCACTCTGAAGCTTTCTTT.

The CDR3, as DNA: TGTGCCAGCAGCCCCCGGGACAGACTCTTCTATGGCTACACCTTC. Translated, it gives CASSPRDRLFYGYTF. The J gene is TRBJ1-2, the V gene TRBV11-2; 7 bases match TRBD1. This CDR3 spans 15 amino acids. Per germline, CDR1 SGHAT and CDR2 FQNNGV. Germline trimming cut 5 bases from V and 4 bases from J; bases unmatched to any gene: 10.

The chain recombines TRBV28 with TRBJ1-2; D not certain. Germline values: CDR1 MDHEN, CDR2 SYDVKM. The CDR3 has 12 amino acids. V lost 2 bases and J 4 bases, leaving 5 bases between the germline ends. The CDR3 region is CASSLAFYGYTF. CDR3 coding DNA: TGTGCCAGCAGTTTAGCCTTCTATGGCTACACCTTC.

The CDR3 DNA follows: TGTGCCAGCAGCTTACCCGGTTCACCCCTCCACTTT. Its protein is CASSLPGSPLHF. V usage is TRBV7-2 and J usage is TRBJ1-6; D not certain. There are 12 residues in the CDR3. The germline V gene encodes CDR1 SGHTA and CDR2 FQGNSA. Trimming pared 2 bases from V and 9 bases from J, leaving 5 bases between.

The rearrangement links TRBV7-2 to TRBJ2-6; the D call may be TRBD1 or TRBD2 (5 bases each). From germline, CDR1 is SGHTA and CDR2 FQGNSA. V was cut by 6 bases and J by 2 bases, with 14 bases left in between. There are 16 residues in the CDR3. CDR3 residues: CASRNGAGAGANVLTF. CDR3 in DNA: TGTGCCAGCAGGAACGGGGCAGGAGCTGGGGCCAACGTCCTGACTTTC.

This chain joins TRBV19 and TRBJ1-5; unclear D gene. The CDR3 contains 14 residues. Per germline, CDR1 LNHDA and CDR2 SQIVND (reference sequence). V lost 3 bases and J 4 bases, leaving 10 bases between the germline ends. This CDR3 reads CASSIRGFNQPQHF. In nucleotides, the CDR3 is TGTGCCAGTAGTATTCGGGGATTTAATCAGCCCCAGCATTTT.

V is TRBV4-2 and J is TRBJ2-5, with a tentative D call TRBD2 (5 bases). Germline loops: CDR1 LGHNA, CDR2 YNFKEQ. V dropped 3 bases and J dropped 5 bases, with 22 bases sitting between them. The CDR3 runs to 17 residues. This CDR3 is CASSQLNAGPGGETQYF. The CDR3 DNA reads TGTGCCAGCAGCCAGCTAAACGCGGGCCCGGGCGGGGAGACCCAGTACTTC.

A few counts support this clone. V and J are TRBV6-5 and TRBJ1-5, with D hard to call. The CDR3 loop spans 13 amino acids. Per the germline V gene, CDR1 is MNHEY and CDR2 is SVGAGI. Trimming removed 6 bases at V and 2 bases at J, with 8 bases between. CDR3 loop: CASRRDRNQPQHF. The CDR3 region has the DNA TGTGCCAGCAGGAGAGATCGCAATCAGCCCCAGCATTTT.

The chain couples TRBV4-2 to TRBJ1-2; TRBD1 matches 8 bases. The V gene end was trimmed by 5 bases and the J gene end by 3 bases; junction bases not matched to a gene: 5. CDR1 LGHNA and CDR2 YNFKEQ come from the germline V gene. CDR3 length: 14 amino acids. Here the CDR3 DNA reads TGTGCCAGCAGCTTGGCGGGACAGGACTATGGCTACACCTTC. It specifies CASSLAGQDYGYTF.

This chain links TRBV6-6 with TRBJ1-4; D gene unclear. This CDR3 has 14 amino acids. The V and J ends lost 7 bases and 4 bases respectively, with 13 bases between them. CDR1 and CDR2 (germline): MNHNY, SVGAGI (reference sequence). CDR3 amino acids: CASNEAALNEKLFF. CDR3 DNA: TGTGCCAGCAACGAGGCTGCACTTAATGAAAAACTGTTTTTT.

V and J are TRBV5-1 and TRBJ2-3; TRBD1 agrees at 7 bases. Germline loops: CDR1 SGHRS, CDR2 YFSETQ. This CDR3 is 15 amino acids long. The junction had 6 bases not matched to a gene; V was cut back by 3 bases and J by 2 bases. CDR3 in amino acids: CASSYQTGLTDTQYF. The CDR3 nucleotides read TGCGCCAGCAGCTATCAGACAGGGCTCACAGATACGCAGTATTTT. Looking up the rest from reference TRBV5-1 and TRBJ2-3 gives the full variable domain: KAGVTQTPRYLIKTRGQQVTLSCSPISGHRSVSWYQQTPGQGLQFLFEYFSETQRNKGNFPGRFSGRQFSNSRSEMNVSTLELGDSALYLCASSYQTGLTDTQYFGPGTRLTVL.

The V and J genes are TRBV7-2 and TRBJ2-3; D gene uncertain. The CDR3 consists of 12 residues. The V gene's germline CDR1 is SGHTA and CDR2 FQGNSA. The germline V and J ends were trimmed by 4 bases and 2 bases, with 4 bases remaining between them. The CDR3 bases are TGTGCCAGCAGCTCTGTCACAGATACGCAGTATTTT. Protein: CASSSVTDTQYF. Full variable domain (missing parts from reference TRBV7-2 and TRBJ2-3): GAGVSQSPSNKVTEKGKDVELRCDPISGHTALYWYRQSLGQGLEFLIYFQGNSAPDKSGLPSDRFSAERTGGSVSTLTIQRTQQEDSAVYLCASSSVTDTQYFGPGTRLTVL.

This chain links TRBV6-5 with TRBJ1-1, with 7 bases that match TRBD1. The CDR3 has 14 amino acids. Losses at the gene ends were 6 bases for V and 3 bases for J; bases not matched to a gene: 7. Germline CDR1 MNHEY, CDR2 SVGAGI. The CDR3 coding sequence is TGTGCCAGCAGCCGCGACAGGGAGGACACTGAAGCTTTCTTT. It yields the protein CASSRDREDTEAFF.

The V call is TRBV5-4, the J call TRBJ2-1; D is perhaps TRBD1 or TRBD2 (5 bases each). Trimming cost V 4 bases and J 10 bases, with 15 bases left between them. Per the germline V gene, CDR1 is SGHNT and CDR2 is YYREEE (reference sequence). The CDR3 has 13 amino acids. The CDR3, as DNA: TGTGCCAGCAGCCCAAAGAACGGGGCAGAGCAGTTCTTC. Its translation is CASSPKNGAEQFF.

In nucleotides, the CDR3 is TGTGCCAGCAGCCCCCCCGGTTCTGGGGCCAACGTCCTGACTTTC. Its protein product is CASSPPGSGANVLTF. The chain carries TRBV7-9 and TRBJ2-6; D ambiguous. The CDR3 extends over 15 amino acids. Germline V lookup: CDR1 SEHNR, CDR2 FQNEAQ (reference sequence). The V end was cut by 5 bases, the J end by 1 base, with 9 bases between.

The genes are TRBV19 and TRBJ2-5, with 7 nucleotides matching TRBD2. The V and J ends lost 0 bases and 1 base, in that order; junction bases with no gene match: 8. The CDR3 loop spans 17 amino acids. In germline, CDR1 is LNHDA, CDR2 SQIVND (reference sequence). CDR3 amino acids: CASSIDRAASGQETQYF. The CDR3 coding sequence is TGTGCCAGTAGTATAGATCGCGCGGCTAGCGGCCAAGAGACCCAGTACTTC.

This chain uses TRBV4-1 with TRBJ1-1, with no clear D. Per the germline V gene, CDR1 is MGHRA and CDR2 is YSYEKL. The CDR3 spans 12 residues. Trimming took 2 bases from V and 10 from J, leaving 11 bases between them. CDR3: CASSQLTFRAFF. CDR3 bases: TGCGCCAGCAGCCAACTCACATTTCGAGCTTTCTTT.

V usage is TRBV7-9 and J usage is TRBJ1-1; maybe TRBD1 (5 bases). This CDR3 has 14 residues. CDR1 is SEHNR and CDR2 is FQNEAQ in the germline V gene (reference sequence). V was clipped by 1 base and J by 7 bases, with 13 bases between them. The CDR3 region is CASSLGGVLGEAFF. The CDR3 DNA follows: TGTGCCAGCAGCTTAGGGGGGGTGCTTGGTGAAGCTTTCTTT.

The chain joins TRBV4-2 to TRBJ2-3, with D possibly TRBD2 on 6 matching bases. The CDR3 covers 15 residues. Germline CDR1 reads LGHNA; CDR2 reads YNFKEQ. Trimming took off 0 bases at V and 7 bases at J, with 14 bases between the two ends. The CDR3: CASSQDGAGMYTQYF. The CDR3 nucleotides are TGTGCCAGCAGCCAAGACGGGGCGGGGATGTATACGCAGTATTTT.

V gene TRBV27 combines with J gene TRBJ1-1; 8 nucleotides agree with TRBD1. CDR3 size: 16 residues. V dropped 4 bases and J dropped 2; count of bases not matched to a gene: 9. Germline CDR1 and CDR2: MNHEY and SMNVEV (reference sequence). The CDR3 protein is CASSSSRGRGNTEAFF. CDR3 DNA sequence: TGTGCCAGCAGTTCATCCAGGGGGCGCGGTAACACTGAAGCTTTCTTT.

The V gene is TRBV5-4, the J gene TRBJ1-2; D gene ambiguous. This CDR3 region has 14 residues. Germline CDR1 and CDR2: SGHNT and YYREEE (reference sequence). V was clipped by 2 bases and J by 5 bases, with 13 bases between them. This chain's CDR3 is CASSLYHRVYGYTF. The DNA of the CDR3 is TGTGCCAGCAGCTTATACCACCGGGTATATGGCTACACCTTC. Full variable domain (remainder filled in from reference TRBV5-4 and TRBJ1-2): ETGVTQSPTHLIKTRGQQVTLRCSSQSGHNTVSWYQQALGQGPQFIFQYYREEENGRGNFPPRFSGLQFPNYSSELNVNALELDDSALYLCASSLYHRVYGYTFGSGTRLTVV.

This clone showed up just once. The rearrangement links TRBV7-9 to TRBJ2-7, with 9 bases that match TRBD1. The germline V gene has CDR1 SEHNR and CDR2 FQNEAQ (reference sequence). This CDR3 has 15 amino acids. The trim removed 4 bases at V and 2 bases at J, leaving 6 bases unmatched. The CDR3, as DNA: TGTGCCAGCAGCTACGACAGGGGGGAACCCTACGAGCAGTACTTC. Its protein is CASSYDRGEPYEQYF.

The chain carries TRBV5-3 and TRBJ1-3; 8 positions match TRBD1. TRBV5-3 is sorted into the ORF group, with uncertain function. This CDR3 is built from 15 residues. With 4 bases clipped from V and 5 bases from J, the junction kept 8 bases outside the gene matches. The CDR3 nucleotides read TGTGCCAGAAGCCCAACGACAGGGGAGAGAAACACCATATATTTT. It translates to CARSPTTGERNTIYF.

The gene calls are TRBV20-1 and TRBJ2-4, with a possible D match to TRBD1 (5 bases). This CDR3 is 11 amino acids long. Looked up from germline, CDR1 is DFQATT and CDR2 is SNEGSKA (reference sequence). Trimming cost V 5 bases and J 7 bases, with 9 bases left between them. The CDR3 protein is CSARRVNIQYF. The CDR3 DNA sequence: TGCAGTGCTCGCAGGGTCAACATTCAGTACTTC.

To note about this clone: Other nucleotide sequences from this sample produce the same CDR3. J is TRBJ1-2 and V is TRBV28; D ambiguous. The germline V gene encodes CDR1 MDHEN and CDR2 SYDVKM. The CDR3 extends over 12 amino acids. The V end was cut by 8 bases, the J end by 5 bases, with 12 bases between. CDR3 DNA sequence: TGTGCCAGCTCTCCCAGGTATTATGGCTACACCTTC. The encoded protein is CASSPRYYGYTF.

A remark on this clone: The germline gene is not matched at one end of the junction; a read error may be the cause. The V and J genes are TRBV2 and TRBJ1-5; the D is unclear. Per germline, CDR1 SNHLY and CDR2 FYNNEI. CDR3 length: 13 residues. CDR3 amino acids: CASKLESNQPKHF. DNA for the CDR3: TGTGCCAGCAAACTTGAAAGCAATCAGCCCAAGCATTTT.